This entry concerns a single TCR beta chain. What it binds is not known. This sample is drawn from a study of CD8+ T cells in alopecia areata. Findings and caveats of the study: Scalp clonality dropped significantly under tofacitinib, as did expanded CD8+ top-100 clones.

RNA, once extracted, was reverse transcribed into cDNA for use as the sequencing template. Libraries were prepared by immunoSEQ multiplex PCR; TCRdb keeps only in-frame clonotypes and omits some of them. The sample gives 85,000 to 95,000 clones, about two thirds of which show up once; roughly 17% is in the top ten. The V gene lost 3 bases and the J gene lost 8 bases, with 8 bases spanning the gap. This CDR3 is 12 amino acids long. Germline V gene data show CDR1 as MNHNS and CDR2 as SASEGT. Described treatment: oral pan-JAK inhibitor, 5-10 mg twice daily. The researchers isolated CD4+ and CD8+ T cells from PBMCs by sorting.

The TCR sequence derives from a human donor with alopecia areata. The sample in question was CD8+ T cells sorted from blood, obtained between weeks 43 and 45, from a patient treated with tofacitinib. The chain is built from TRBV6-1 and TRBJ2-1; D remains ambiguous. CDR3 DNA sequence: TGTGCCAGCAGTGATCTGGTTTATGAGCAGTTCTTC. Protein: CASSDLVYEQFF.